The clone carrying this T cell receptor (beta chain) was counted once. Per the authors' pipeline: Estimation of nucleated cell counts was performed using reference gene primer amplification. Profiled with immunoSEQ multiplex PCR; TCRdb holds only in-frame clones, not every one. V and J calls plus clone size are reproduced from that table; the DNA served to infer D and trimming. The sample lists approximately 52,000 clones, 89% occurring once. The sample belongs to a study of blood T cell repertoires in COVID-19. About the study: COVID-19 samples from acute and convalescent phases originated in the United States, Italy and Spain. T cells, B-cell-depleted T cells, or PBMCs supplied cDNA or gDNA.

The germline V gene encodes CDR1 SGHTA and CDR2 FQGNSA. CDR3 size: 16 residues. The V end lost 5 bases, the J end lost 7 bases, and 23 bases lay between the germline ends. The gene calls are TRBV7-2 and TRBJ2-5; D is perhaps TRBD2 (5 bases). The source is a man aged 55-75 years with active COVID-19. Source material: peripheral blood. Here the CDR3 DNA reads TGTGCCAGCAGCGTCCGTTATGCGGTCCGGGGTACGACCCAGTACTTC. It is translated as CASSVRYAVRGTTQYF.